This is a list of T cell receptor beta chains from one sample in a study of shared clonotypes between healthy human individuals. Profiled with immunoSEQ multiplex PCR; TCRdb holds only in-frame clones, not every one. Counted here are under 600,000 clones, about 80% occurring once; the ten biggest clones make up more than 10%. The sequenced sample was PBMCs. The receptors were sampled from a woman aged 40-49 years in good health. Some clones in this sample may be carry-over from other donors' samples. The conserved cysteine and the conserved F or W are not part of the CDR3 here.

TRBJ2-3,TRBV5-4,ASSPRTSGRTTDTQY
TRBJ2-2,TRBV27,ASSLAGGRDTGELF
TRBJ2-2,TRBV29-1,SALPGQGDGELF
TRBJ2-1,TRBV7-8,ASSLDYGTSYEQF
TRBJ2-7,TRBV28,ASSPWQQGNYEQY
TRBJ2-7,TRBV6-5,ATRRERNEQY
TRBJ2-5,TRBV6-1,ASRGGRRGVETQY
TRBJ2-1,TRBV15,ATSLSTSGVRNEQF
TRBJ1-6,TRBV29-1,SVLIQGGNSPLH
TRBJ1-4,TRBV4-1,ASSQGLASPNEKLF
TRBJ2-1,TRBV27,ASSFSHNEQF
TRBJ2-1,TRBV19,ATRQGSYNEQF
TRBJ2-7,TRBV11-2,ASSLAGVAYEQY
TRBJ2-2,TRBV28,ASSFREKLF
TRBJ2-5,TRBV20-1,SASIRETQY
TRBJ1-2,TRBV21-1,ASSKEADRLYGYT
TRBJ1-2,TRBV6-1,ASSVGQGWDGYT
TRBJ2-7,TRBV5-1,ASSLGVGGPPYEQY
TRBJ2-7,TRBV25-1,ASSVSGRTRPYEQY
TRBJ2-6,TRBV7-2,ASSFRRSGANVLT
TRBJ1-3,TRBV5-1,ASSLWGSGNTIY
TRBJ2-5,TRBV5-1,ASSLAVQETQY